Shown below are 3 T cell receptor beta chains from a single sample sequenced in a study of beta chain features in type 1 diabetes. The authors reverse transcribed all of the isolated RNA, so sequencing captured expressed TCRB transcripts. Measured with immunoSEQ multiplex PCR; TCRdb has only the in-frame clones, and not every one. The repertoire includes about 210,000 clones, under 13% of them detected once, and 1% to 1.5% sits in the top ten. The sequencing sample was made of central memory CD4+ T cells from blood. These receptors were obtained from a young man in good health.

The rearrangement links TRBV28 to TRBJ2-3; D is unresolved. CDR1 is MDHEN and CDR2 is SYDVKM in the germline V gene. CDR3 length: 16 amino acids. V dropped 1 base and J dropped 2 bases, with 13 bases sitting between them. The CDR3 protein is CASSLSENGHTDTQYF. The CDR3 DNA reads as TGTGCCAGCAGTTTATCTGAGAACGGGCACACAGATACGCAGTATTTT.

This clone was observed a few times. This chain uses TRBV30 with TRBJ2-7; TRBD2 is a possible D gene (6 bases). Between the trimmed V and J ends, which lost 1 base and 11 bases, there was a span of 12 bases. Germline V gives CDR1 GTSNPN, CDR2 SVGIG (reference sequence). The CDR3 is made up of 11 amino acids. DNA of the CDR3: TGTGCCTGGAGTGGGGGGGAAAGGAAGTACTTC. Protein product: CAWSGGERKYF. Supplemented by reference TRBV30 and TRBJ2-7, the full variable domain reads SQTIHQWPATLVQPVGSPLSLECTVEGTSNPNLYWYRQAAGRGLQLLFYSVGIGQISSEVPQNLSASRPQDRQFILSSKKLLLSDSGFYLCAWSGGERKYFGPGTRLTVT.

V and J are TRBV29-1 and TRBJ1-1; D possibly corresponds to TRBD1 (5 bases). CDR1 and CDR2 (germline): SQVTM, ANQGSEA. This CDR3 region has 12 residues. Between the trimmed V and J ends, which lost 5 bases and 11 bases, there was a span of 18 bases. The CDR3: CSVQFGQGPAFF. The CDR3 region has the DNA TGCAGCGTTCAATTCGGGCAGGGCCCGGCTTTCTTT.